The rows below give T cell receptor beta chains drawn from one sample of a study of Ad26.COV2.S vaccination and SARS-CoV-2 variants. Produced via immunoSEQ multiplex PCR; TCRdb's table is partial and in-frame only. The sample lists fewer than 500,000 clones; roughly 89% were seen once. The source material was peripheral blood, sampled in a trial of Ad26.COV2.S vaccine versus placebo. These receptors all stem from a person aged 18-65 years who received the Ad26.COV2.S COVID-19 vaccine or a placebo. The CDR3 runs from the conserved cysteine through the conserved F or W. A D gene is named only where the DNA matches it firmly. Clone sizes are given selectively: once, few, many, or a class where the clone is expanded.

J,V,D,size,DNA,CDR3
TRBJ2-2,TRBV7-3,NA,NA,TGTGCCAGCAGCTTGGGTTCCGGGGAGCTGTTTTTT,CASSLGSGELFF
TRBJ2-3,TRBV6-6,NA,NA,TGTGCCAGCACTAGGGATGGACAGCTTAGCACAGATACGCAGTATTTT,CASTRDGQLSTDTQYF
TRBJ2-1,TRBV10-3,TRBD2,NA,TGTGCCATCAGTGAGGGGGAGGGGCAGTTCTTC,CAISEGEGQFF
TRBJ2-5,TRBV29-1,NA,NA,TGCAGCGTTGAAGCTGGAGACAAAGAGACCCAGTACTTC,CSVEAGDKETQYF
TRBJ2-5,TRBV11-1,NA,NA,TGTGCCAGCAGCAAAGGAGGTTACCAAGAGACCCAGTACTTC,CASSKGGYQETQYF
TRBJ1-5,TRBV15,NA,NA,TGTGCCACCAGCAGAGGAGGGGCCCCGAGCAATCAGCCCCAGCATTTT,CATSRGGAPSNQPQHF
TRBJ2-2,TRBV7-2,NA,NA,TGTGCCAGCAGCACGTGGCAGAAAATCACCGGGGAGCTGTTTTTT,CASSTWQKITGELFF
TRBJ2-2,TRBV5-1,NA,NA,TGCGCCAGCCAACCCTATCCGAACACCGGGGAGCTGTTTTTT,CASQPYPNTGELFF
TRBJ2-3,TRBV18,NA,NA,TGTGCCAGCTCACCATACGGGGATACGCAGTATTTT,CASSPYGDTQYF
TRBJ1-1,TRBV5-5,NA,NA,TGTGCCAGCAGCTTCGGGTACACTGAAGCTTTCTTT,CASSFGYTEAFF
TRBJ2-1,TRBV18,NA,NA,TGTGCCAGCTCTTCATCTGGGGGTCCCTACAATGAGCAGTTCTTC,CASSSSGGPYNEQFF
TRBJ1-5,TRBV4-2,NA,NA,TGTGCCAGCAGCCAAGCGGTCAGCAATCAGCCCCAGCATTTT,CASSQAVSNQPQHF
TRBJ2-5,TRBV20-1,NA,NA,TGCAGTGCTAGTAGGAGTCTTAGCGCAGAGACCCAGTACTTC,CSASRSLSAETQYF
TRBJ1-3,TRBV29-1,NA,NA,TGCAGCGTTGCAAGGCGGACTGGAAACACCATATATTTT,CSVARRTGNTIYF
TRBJ2-7,TRBV7-2,TRBD1,NA,TGTGCCAGCAGCATACGACAGGGGGGATCCTACGAGCAGTACTTC,CASSIRQGGSYEQYF
TRBJ2-2,TRBV19,NA,NA,TGTGCCAGTAGCCGGGGGCCGGGCGGGGAGCTGTTTTTT,CASSRGPGGELFF
TRBJ2-4,TRBV6-5,TRBD1,NA,TGTGCCAGCAGTTCGGACAGGGAAGAAGCCAAAAACATTCAGTACTTC,CASSSDREEAKNIQYF
TRBJ2-5,TRBV4-3,TRBD1,once,TGCGCCAGCAGCCAAGCTGGGGGGACAGGGGCGACCCAGTACTTC,CASSQAGGTGATQYF
TRBJ1-2,TRBV6-5,NA,NA,TGTGCCAGCAGTCAAATCTATGGCTACACCTTC,CASSQIYGYTF
TRBJ1-3,TRBV5-6,NA,NA,TGTGCCAGCAGCTTGGTTGACAGTCAGAGCACCATATATTTT,CASSLVDSQSTIYF
TRBJ2-1,TRBV5-6,NA,NA,TGTGCCAGCAGCCTCCGCGGGGCATACAATGAGCAGTTCTTC,CASSLRGAYNEQFF
TRBJ2-2,TRBV18,NA,NA,TGTGCCAGCTCACCAGGCCCCTTTCCCGGAGGGGATACCGGGGAGCTGTTTTTT,CASSPGPFPGGDTGELFF
TRBJ1-3,TRBV4-1,NA,NA,TGCGCCAGCAGCCAACCCCTATCCTTACCCTCTGGAAACACCATATATTTT,CASSQPLSLPSGNTIYF
TRBJ1-5,TRBV30,NA,NA,TGTGCCTGGAGTCCAACAGGATACAGCCAGCCCCAGCATTTT,CAWSPTGYSQPQHF
TRBJ2-7,TRBV2,NA,NA,TGTGCCAGCAAACGGGGTTACGAGCAGTACTTC,CASKRGYEQYF
TRBJ2-7,TRBV5-6,TRBD2,NA,TGTGCCAGCAGCTTGTGGGGAGGGACCGAGGACACCATCTCCTACGAGCAGTACTTC,CASSLWGGTEDTISYEQYF
TRBJ2-2,TRBV15,NA,few,TGTGCCACGAGCAAGGGAGGGCAGGGGCGACATAGGATAAACACCGGGGAGCTGTTTTTT,CATSKGGQGRHRINTGELFF
TRBJ1-6,TRBV2,TRBD1,NA,TGTGCCAGCAGTGACAGGGGGCGAGTTTCACCCCTCCACTTT,CASSDRGRVSPLHF
TRBJ1-1,TRBV29-1,NA,once,TGCAGCGTTGGTGCGCCGGTTTGGGGGGACACTGAAGCTTTCTTT,CSVGAPVWGDTEAFF
TRBJ2-1,TRBV11-2,TRBD1,NA,TGTGCCAGCAGCGCCCCGGGACAGTCAGAGAATGAGCAGTTCTTC,CASSAPGQSENEQFF
TRBJ1-2,TRBV4-3,NA,few,TGCGCCAGCAGCCAAGATTTAGGGGGATTTGGCTATGGCTACACCTTC,CASSQDLGGFGYGYTF
TRBJ1-4,TRBV2,NA,NA,TGTGCCAGCAGCGCACAGGTTCCTGGGGCAACTAATGAAAAACTGTTTTTT,CASSAQVPGATNEKLFF
TRBJ1-6,TRBV28,TRBD1,once,TGTGCCAGCAGCCGGACAGGGGACTCACCCCTCCACTTT,CASSRTGDSPLHF